The 13 T cell receptor beta chains below all came from one sample that was sequenced in a study of T-cell reconstitution after alpha-beta-depleted transplantation in children. The TCRbeta library was prepared with unique molecular identifiers. MiXCR, applied by TCRdb to the PCR reads, yields one record per CDR3 protein. The sample records 300,000 or so distinct CDR3 sequences, nearly 10% being singletons. Sequences were derived from PBMCs from the stem cell graft donor, sampled from the stem cell graft. These receptors all stem from a human donor who donated a stem cell graft to a child with SCID.

The CDR3 protein is CASSATGGYEQFF. For the CDR3, the DNA is TGTGCCAGCAGCGCCACAGGGGGCTATGAGCAGTTCTTC. V and J are TRBV9 and TRBJ2-1; 9 bases are a match to TRBD1. V trimming: 3 bases; J trimming: 8 bases; junction bases outside the gene matches: 3. The CDR3 totals 13 residues. Germline CDR1 and CDR2: SGDLS and YYNGEE.

The chain carries TRBV20-1 and TRBJ2-7; 10 bases match TRBD1. This CDR3 spans 15 amino acids. The V gene's germline CDR1 is DFQATT and CDR2 SNEGSKA (reference sequence). V lost 0 bases and J lost 4; bases outside the gene matches: 6. CDR3 sequence: CSARDVGQGWYEQYF. CDR3 DNA sequence: TGCAGTGCTAGAGATGTGGGACAGGGGTGGTACGAGCAGTACTTC.

This clonotype was counted ten times or more. The CDR3 DNA is TGTGCCAGCAGTTTAAAGGTTTACGAGCAGTACTTC. It is translated as CASSLKVYEQYF. This chain links TRBV12-3 or TRBV12-4 with TRBJ2-7; D unresolved. Trimming removed 2 bases at V and 4 bases at J, with 6 bases between. There are 12 residues in the CDR3.

This clonotype was observed at least ten times. The J gene is TRBJ2-1, the V gene TRBV5-1; 13 bases map to TRBD2. The CDR3 runs 18 residues. Germline values: CDR1 SGHRS, CDR2 YFSETQ. V lost 6 bases and J lost 0; bases outside the gene matches: 9. The CDR3 DNA follows: TGCGCCAGCAACCCGACTAGCGGGGGGCTGAGCTCCTACAATGAGCAGTTCTTC. As protein: CASNPTSGGLSSYNEQFF. The full variable domain, rest sourced from reference TRBV5-1 and TRBJ2-1, is KAGVTQTPRYLIKTRGQQVTLSCSPISGHRSVSWYQQTPGQGLQFLFEYFSETQRNKGNFPGRFSGRQFSNSRSEMNVSTLELGDSALYLCASNPTSGGLSSYNEQFFGPGTRLTVL.

The chain recombines TRBV12-3 or TRBV12-4 with TRBJ1-6; D not certain. V lost 3 bases, J lost 5 bases, and 5 bases lay in between. This CDR3 contains 13 residues. CDR3 residues: CASSFQNNSPLHF. CDR3 coding DNA: TGTGCCAGCAGTTTCCAGAATAATTCACCCCTCCACTTT.

This clonotype appeared a few times. V usage is TRBV4-1 and J usage is TRBJ2-1; D remains ambiguous. The CDR3 has 15 residues. V was shortened by 4 bases and J by 4 bases, with 14 bases between the two germline ends. Per the germline V gene, CDR1 is MGHRA and CDR2 is YSYEKL. This CDR3 reads CASSLDSSGYNEQFF. The DNA for the CDR3 is TGCGCCAGCAGCCTCGATTCCAGTGGATACAATGAGCAGTTCTTC.

The chain carries TRBV20-1 and TRBJ1-2; D is uncertain. CDR1 is DFQATT and CDR2 is SNEGSKA in the germline V gene (reference sequence). This CDR3 contains 13 residues. V dropped 3 bases and J dropped 2 bases, with 10 bases sitting between them. The CDR3 reads CSASLEENYGYTF. The CDR3 DNA sequence: TGCAGTGCTAGTTTAGAGGAAAACTATGGCTACACCTTC.

The chain is built from TRBV6-2 or TRBV6-3 and TRBJ2-6, with 10 bases matching TRBD1. This CDR3 has 20 amino acids. Trimming cost V 6 bases and J 4 bases; bases outside gene matches: 18. Germline values: CDR1 MNHEY, CDR2 SVGEGT. The CDR3 here is CASRPPRSGTGESGANVLTF. The CDR3 DNA reads TGTGCCAGCAGGCCACCGAGGAGCGGGACAGGGGAAAGCGGGGCCAACGTCCTGACTTTC.

The V gene is TRBV3-1, the J gene TRBJ2-2; D is unresolved. This CDR3 is built from 14 residues. The germline V gene has CDR1 LGHDT and CDR2 YNNKEL (reference sequence). V was trimmed by 1 base and J by 4 bases, leaving 7 bases between them. Written as DNA, the CDR3 is TGTGCCAGCAGCCAAGTTCAACCCACCGGGGAGCTGTTTTTT. Translated: CASSQVQPTGELFF.

In its sample, this clonotype was seen a few times. The chain recombines TRBV20-1 with TRBJ2-2; D not certain. The CDR3 runs to 14 residues. Trimming cost V 5 bases and J 1 base, with 11 bases left between them. Germline V gene lookup returns CDR1 DFQATT and CDR2 SNEGSKA (reference sequence). CDR3 residues: CSAVPRMNTGELFF. CDR3 in DNA: TGCAGTGCTGTACCGAGGATGAACACCGGGGAGCTGTTTTTT.

In its sample, this clonotype was seen a few times. J is TRBJ1-6 and V is TRBV12-3 or TRBV12-4; 10 bases fit TRBD1. The CDR3 sequence is 13 residues long. V shed 10 bases, J shed 7 bases, and the junction held 4 bases outside the gene matches. CDR3 coding DNA: TGTGCCATCGCGGGACAGGGGAATTCACCCCTCCACTTT. Translation: CAIAGQGNSPLHF.

The sample holds a few counts of this clonotype. The gene calls are TRBV5-5 and TRBJ2-3; D might be TRBD2 (7 bases). The CDR3 contains 16 residues. The V end lost 0 bases, the J end lost 6 bases, and 17 bases lay between the germline ends. Germline-derived CDR1 and CDR2 are SGHKS and YYEKEE (reference sequence). This chain's CDR3 is CASSLGGGFPGDTQYF. CDR3 in DNA: TGTGCCAGCAGCTTGGGGGGGGGCTTCCCTGGGGATACGCAGTATTTT. Drawing the rest from reference TRBV5-5 and TRBJ2-3, the complete variable domain is DAGVTQSPTHLIKTRGQQVTLRCSPISGHKSVSWYQQVLGQGPQFIFQYYEKEERGRGNFPDRFSARQFPNYSSELNVNALLLGDSALYLCASSLGGGFPGDTQYFGPGTRLTVL.

This clonotype was seen a handful of times. The chain has TRBV11-2 and TRBJ2-3, with TRBD1 matching over 8 bases. The J segment lost 3 bases and the V segment lost 3 bases, leaving 14 bases of the junction unmatched. The CDR3 has 18 residues. Germline CDR1 reads SGHAT; CDR2 reads FQNNGV. CDR3 residues: CASSLVVRGPTETDTQYF. DNA of the CDR3: TGTGCCAGCAGCTTGGTCGTCAGGGGGCCTACAGAGACAGATACGCAGTATTTT.